Described below is a single T cell receptor (beta chain) sequence and its context. Its specificity is not known. This specimen belongs to a study of identical twins. Template switching introduced a universal primer site, and the cDNA bore unique molecular identifiers. TCRdb re-analysed the 5' RACE reads in MiXCR, keeping a single row per CDR3 protein. The profile shows some 1,700,000 distinct CDR3 sequences, 25% to 35% of them singletons. Looked up from germline, CDR1 is SQVTM and CDR2 is ANQGSEA. The CDR3 consists of 16 residues. Unmatched junction bases numbered 10, after V lost 1 base and J lost 2 bases. Study results and caveats: Out-of-frame alpha sequences common to twins exhibited a surplus of low generation probability. Models predicted too little out-of-frame TCR alpha sharing in monozygotic twins. The study based its conclusions on cross-sectional statistical analysis and did not follow the same donors.

J is TRBJ2-7 and V is TRBV29-1, with 8 bases identical to TRBD1. The receptor comes from a newborn girl in good health. What was sequenced was cord blood. CDR3 in amino acids: CSVEGTGTGLTYEQYF. The CDR3 DNA is TGCAGCGTTGAAGGCACCGGGACAGGCCTAACCTACGAGCAGTACTTC.